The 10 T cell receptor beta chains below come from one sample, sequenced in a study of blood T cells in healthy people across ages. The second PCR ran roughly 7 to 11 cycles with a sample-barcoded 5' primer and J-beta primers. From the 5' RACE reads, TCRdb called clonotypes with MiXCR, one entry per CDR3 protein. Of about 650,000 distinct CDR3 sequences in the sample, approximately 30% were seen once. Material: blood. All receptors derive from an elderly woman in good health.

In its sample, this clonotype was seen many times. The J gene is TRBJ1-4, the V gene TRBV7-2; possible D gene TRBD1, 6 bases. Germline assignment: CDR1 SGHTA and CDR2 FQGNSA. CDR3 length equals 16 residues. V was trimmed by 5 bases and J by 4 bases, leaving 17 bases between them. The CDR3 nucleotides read TGTGCCAGCAGCGTCTACAGGGCCTGGGGTAATGAAAAACTGTTTTTT. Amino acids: CASSVYRAWGNEKLFF.

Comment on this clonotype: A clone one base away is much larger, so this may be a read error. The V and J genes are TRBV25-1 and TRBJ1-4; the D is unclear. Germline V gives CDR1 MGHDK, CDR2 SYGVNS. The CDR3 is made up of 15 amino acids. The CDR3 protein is CASSDRRDGFEKLVF. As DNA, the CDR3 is TGTGCCAGCAGTGATAGGAGGGATGGATTTGAAAAACTGGTTTTT.

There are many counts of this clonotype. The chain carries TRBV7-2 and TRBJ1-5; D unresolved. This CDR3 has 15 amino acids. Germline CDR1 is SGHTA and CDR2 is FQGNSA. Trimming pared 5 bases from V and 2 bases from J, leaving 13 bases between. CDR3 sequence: CASSHDPRGNQPQHF. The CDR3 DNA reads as TGTGCCAGCAGCCATGATCCTCGCGGCAATCAGCCCCAGCATTTT.

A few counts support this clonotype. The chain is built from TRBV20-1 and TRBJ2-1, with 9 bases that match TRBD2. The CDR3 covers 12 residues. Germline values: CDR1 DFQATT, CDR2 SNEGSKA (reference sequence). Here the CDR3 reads CSLREGQGEQFF. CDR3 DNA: TGCAGCTTGCGGGAGGGCCAGGGTGAGCAGTTCTTC.

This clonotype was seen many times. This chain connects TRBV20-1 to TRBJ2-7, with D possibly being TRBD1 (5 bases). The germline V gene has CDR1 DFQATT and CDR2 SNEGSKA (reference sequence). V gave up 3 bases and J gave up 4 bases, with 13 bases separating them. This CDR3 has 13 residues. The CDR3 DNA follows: TGCAGTGCTAGTTTAGGGGCAGGGTACGAGCAGTACTTC. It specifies CSASLGAGYEQYF.

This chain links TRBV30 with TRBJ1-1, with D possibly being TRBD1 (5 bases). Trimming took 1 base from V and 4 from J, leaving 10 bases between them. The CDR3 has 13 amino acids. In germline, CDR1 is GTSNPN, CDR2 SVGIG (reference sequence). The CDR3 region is CAWSGFGGTEAFF. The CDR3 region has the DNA TGTGCCTGGAGTGGATTCGGGGGCACTGAAGCTTTCTTT.

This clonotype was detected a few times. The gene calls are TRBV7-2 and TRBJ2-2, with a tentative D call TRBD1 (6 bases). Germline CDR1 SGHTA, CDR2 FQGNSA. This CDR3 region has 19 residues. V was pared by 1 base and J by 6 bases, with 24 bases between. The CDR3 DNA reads TGTGCCAGCAGCTTAGTGCGTGGGGGCCGATCGGTAGCCCCCGGGGAGCTGTTTTTT. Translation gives CASSLVRGGRSVAPGELFF.

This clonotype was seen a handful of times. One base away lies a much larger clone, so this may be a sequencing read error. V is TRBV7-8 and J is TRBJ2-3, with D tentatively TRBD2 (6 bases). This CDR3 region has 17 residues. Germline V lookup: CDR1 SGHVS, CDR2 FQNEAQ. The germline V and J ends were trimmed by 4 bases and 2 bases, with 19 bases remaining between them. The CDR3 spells CASSYRDLPLSTDTQYF. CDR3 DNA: TGTGCCAGCAGCTACCGGGACTTGCCCCTCTCCACAGATACGCAGTATTTT.

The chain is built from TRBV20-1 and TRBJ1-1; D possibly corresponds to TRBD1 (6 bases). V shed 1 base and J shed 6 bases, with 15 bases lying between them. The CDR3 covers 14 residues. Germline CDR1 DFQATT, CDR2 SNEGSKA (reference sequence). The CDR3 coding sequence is TGCAGTGCTAGAGGGGGGGGCGGCGGGGCTGAAGCTTTCTTT. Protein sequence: CSARGGGGGAEAFF.

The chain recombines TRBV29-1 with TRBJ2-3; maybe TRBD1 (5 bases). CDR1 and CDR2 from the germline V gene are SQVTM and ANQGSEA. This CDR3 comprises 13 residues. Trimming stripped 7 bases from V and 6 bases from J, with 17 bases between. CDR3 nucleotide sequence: TGCAGCGGGACACAGGTTCCAACGGATACGCAGTATTTT. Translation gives CSGTQVPTDTQYF.